These T cell receptor beta chains were read from a single sample in a study of T cells after yellow fever vaccination. TCRdb redid the calling of the 5' RACE reads with MiXCR, one entry per CDR3 protein. The table lists 50,000 to 60,000 distinct CDR3 sequences, approximately 6% of them singletons. The sequencing here drew on PBMCs, either bulk or a sorted T-cell subset (CD4+, CD8+, memory, or dextramer-sorted; not recorded which), taken on the day of the yellow fever booster vaccination. Receptors were obtained from a man between 18 and 35 years old who received the YFV17D yellow fever vaccine. Each CDR3 is given with its conserved first and last residue.

V	CDR3
TRBV5-5	CASSYHQGQGAGETQYF
TRBV5-1	CASSTDLVSYEQYF
TRBV12-3/TRBV12-4	CASSLAGLEQYF
TRBV7-2	CASSLNRNNEQFF
TRBV20-1	CSARDRFLAVSYNEQFF
TRBV12-3/TRBV12-4	CASSSPRGSTNEKLFF
TRBV4-1	CASSQPDVGAEQYF
TRBV7-2	CASSLSGPNTGELFF
TRBV9	CASSPRLGQGGPGELFF
TRBV3-1	CASSPNSSPGANVLTF
TRBV29-1	CSDDRDGGYTF
TRBV29-1	CSVLDGEFYGYTF
TRBV11-2	CASSSTVQTYNEQFF
TRBV29-1	CSVEQAGGGETQYF
TRBV6-6	CASSYTSGGQRLTDTQYF
TRBV7-9	CASTAGTPEQFF
TRBV6-5	CASSYGTGGNEQYF
TRBV6-2/TRBV6-3	CASSRTGALNQPQHF
TRBV2	CASTPGYETDTQYF
TRBV9	CASSVEASYGYTF
TRBV6-5	CASSYLRAGANVLTF
TRBV18	CASSLLGRGPQETQYF
TRBV5-4	CASSLATSGGTDTQYF
TRBV7-6	CASSSLPGTGPYEQYF
TRBV7-9	CASQGGSSYEQYF
TRBV20-1	CSASNYGYTF
TRBV3-1	CASSQVLYSSTDTQYF
TRBV7-2	CASSFDRATYNEQFF
TRBV5-1	CASTPLTGAHEQYF
TRBV6-6	CASRVPNYSNQPQHF
TRBV29-1	CSVVLVNYGYTF
TRBV12-3/TRBV12-4	CASTSPGRAKNIQYF
TRBV6-2/TRBV6-3	CASSAPLAGSTGTQYF
TRBV4-1	CASSPLGAASTDTQYF
TRBV2	CASSQGGTQYF
TRBV12-3/TRBV12-4	CASSPPGQGDNEQFF
TRBV7-3	CASSLGAGSYEQYF
TRBV19	CASSIPRTGVAGELFF
TRBV13	CASSSGRQDNEQFF
TRBV7-6	CASSLVFVGAPPNTGELFF
TRBV19	CATSQGQGTSPLHF